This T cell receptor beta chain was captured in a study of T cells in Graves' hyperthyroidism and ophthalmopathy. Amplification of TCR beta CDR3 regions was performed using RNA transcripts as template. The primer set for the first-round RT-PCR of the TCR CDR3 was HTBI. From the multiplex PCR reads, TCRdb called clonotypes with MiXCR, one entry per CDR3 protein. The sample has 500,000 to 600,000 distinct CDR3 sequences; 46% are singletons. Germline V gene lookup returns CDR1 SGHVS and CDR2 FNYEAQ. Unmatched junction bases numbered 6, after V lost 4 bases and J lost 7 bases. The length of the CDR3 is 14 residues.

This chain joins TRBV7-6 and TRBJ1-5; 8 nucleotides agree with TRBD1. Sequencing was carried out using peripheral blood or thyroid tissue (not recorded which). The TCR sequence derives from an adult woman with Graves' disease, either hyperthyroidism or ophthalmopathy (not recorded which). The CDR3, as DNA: TGTGCCAGCAGCTCAGCCGGGACAGGACAGCCCCAGCATTTT. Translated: CASSSAGTGQPQHF.